This T cell receptor (beta chain) is drawn from a study of blood T cell repertoires in COVID-19. On the study more broadly: Sites in the United States, Italy and Spain provided acute and convalescent COVID-19 samples. In each case, the material was cDNA or gDNA derived from T cells, B-cell-depleted T cells, or PBMCs.

The ends lost 1 base at V and 5 bases at J; junction bases unmatched: 6. Germline loops: CDR1 MGHRA, CDR2 YSYEKL. The CDR3 sequence is 15 residues long. Original processing methods: Estimated nucleated cell counts came from reference gene primer amplification. The method was immunoSEQ multiplex PCR; TCRdb's version includes in-frame clones alone and lacks a portion of them. That table supplies the V and J calls and clone size; D and trimming were determined from the DNA. The sample carries 130,000 or so clones, roughly three quarters recorded once. The chain is built from TRBV4-1 and TRBJ2-5; 8 bases map to TRBD1. The sequenced sample was peripheral blood. The TCR sequence derives from a human donor in a cohort sampled during active COVID-19. CDR3 protein: CASSQVGQGWETQYF. The CDR3 nucleotides read TGCGCCAGCAGCCAAGTAGGACAGGGATGGGAGACCCAGTACTTC.